This T cell receptor beta chain is from a study of human T cells and chemical hapten exposure. Findings of the study overall: The number of TCRs above 1 in 1000 frequency did not change after DPC sensitization.

This clonotype was counted only a few times. Its specificity is not known. V was pared by 2 bases and J by 0 bases, with 4 bases between. This CDR3 has 13 amino acids. In germline, CDR1 is ENHRY, CDR2 SYGVKD. Time point given: pre-sensitization, week 0. Treatment given: therapeutic diphenylcyclopropenone sensitization with weekly scalp DPC. TCRdb called the RACE reads again in MiXCR, with one record for every CDR3 protein. The data show 150,000 to 200,000 distinct CDR3 sequences, just under 30% seen once. Sample: whole blood, taken in connection with sensitization to the hapten diphenylcyclopropenone (DPC). The receptor was derived from a young woman with alopecia areata. Some clones in this sample may be carry-over from other donors' samples. The chain employs TRBV10-3 and TRBJ1-2; D is ambiguous. The CDR3 DNA follows: TGTGCCATCAGTGAGCAGCCTAACTATGGCTACACCTTC. It specifies CAISEQPNYGYTF.